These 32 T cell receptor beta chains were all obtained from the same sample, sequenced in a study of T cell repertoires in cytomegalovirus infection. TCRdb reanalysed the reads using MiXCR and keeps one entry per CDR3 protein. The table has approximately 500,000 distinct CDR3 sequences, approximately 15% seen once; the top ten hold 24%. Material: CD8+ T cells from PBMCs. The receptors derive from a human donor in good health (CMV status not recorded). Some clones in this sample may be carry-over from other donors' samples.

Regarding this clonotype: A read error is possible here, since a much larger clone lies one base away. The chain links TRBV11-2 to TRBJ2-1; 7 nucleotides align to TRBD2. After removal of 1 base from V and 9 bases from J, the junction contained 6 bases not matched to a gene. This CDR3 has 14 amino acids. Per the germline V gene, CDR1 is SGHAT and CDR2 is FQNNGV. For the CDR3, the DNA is TGTGCCAGCAGCTTAGCGGGAGCGGGGATTGAGCAGTTCTTC. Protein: CASSLAGAGIEQFF.

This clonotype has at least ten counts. In DNA, the CDR3 is TGTGCCAGCGAATCCGGGAGGTCGGCCTACAATGAGCAGTTCTTC. Translating gives CASESGRSAYNEQFF. This rearrangement joins TRBV6-1 to TRBJ2-1, with 7 bases aligning to TRBD2. V lost 8 bases to trimming and J lost 2 bases; unmatched junction nucleotides: 9. Germline assignment: CDR1 MNHNS and CDR2 SASEGT. This CDR3 comprises 15 residues.

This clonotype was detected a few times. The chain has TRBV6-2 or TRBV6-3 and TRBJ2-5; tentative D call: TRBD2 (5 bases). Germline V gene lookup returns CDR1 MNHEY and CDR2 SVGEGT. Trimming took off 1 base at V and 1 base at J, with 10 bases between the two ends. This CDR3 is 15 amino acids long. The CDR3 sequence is CASSYFERSQETQYF. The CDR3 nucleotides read TGTGCCAGCAGTTACTTCGAGCGGTCCCAAGAGACCCAGTACTTC.

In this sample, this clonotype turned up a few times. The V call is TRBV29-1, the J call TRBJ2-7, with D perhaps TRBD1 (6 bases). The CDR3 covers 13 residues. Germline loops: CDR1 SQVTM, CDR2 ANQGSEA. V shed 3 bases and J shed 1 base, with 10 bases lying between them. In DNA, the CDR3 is TGCAGCGTTGACACGGGACAATCCTACGAGCAGTACTTC. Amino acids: CSVDTGQSYEQYF.

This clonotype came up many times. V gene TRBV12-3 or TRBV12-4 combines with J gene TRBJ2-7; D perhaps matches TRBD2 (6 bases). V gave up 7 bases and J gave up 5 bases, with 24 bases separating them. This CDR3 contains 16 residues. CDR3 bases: TGTGCCAGCACTTTCATGGGGGGTGACTGGGTGGACGAGCAGTACTTC. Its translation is CASTFMGGDWVDEQYF.

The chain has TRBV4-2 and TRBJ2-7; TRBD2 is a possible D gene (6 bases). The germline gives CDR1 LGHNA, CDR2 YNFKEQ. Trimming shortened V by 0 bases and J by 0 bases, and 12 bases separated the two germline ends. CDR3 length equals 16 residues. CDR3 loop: CASSQELGTPSYEQYF. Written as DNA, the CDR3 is TGTGCCAGCAGCCAAGAACTCGGGACTCCCTCCTACGAGCAGTACTTC.

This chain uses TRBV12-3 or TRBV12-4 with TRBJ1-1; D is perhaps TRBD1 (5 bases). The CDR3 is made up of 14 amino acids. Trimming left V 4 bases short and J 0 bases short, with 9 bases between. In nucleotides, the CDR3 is TGTGCCAGCAGTTATGGACACTTGAACACTGAAGCTTTCTTT. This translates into CASSYGHLNTEAFF.

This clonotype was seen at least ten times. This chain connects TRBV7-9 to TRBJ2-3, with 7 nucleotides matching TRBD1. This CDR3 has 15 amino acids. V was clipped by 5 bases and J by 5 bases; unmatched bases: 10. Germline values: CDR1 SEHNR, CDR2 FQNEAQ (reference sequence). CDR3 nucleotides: TGTGCCAGCAGCCCCAGGGGGAGTACCCTAGATACGCAGTATTTT. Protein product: CASSPRGSTLDTQYF.

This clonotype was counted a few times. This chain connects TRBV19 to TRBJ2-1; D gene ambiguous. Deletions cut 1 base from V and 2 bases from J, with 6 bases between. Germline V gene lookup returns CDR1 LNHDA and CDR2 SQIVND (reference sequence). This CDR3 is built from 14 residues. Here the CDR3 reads CASSIGAAYNEQFF. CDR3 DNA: TGTGCCAGTAGTATAGGGGCCGCCTACAATGAGCAGTTCTTC.

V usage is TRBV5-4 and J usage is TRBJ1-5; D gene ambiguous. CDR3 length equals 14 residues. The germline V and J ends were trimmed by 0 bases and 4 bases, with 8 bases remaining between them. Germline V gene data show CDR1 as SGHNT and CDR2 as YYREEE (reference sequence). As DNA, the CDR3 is TGTGCCAGCAGCTTGGCGTTGACTAATCAGCCCCAGCATTTT. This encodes CASSLALTNQPQHF.

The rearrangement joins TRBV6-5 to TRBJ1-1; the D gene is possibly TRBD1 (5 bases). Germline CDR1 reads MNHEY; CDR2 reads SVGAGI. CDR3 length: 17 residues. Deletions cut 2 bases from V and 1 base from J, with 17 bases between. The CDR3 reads CASSYKQGAQENTEAFF. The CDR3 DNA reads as TGTGCCAGCAGTTACAAGCAGGGCGCCCAGGAGAACACTGAAGCTTTCTTT.

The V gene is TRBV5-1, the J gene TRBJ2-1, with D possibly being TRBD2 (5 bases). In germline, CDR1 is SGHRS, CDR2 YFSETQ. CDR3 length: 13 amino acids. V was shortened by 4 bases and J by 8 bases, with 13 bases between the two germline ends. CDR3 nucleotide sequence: TGCGCCAGCAGCATCGCCCGGCGGGATGAGCAGTTCTTC. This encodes CASSIARRDEQFF.

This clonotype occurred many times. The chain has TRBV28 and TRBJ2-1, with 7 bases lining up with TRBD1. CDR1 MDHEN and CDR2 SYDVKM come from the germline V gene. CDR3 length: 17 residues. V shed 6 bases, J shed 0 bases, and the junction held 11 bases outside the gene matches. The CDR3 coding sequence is TGTGCCAGCAGCTATATTCCGGGACAGAGCTCCTACAATGAGCAGTTCTTC. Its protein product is CASSYIPGQSSYNEQFF.

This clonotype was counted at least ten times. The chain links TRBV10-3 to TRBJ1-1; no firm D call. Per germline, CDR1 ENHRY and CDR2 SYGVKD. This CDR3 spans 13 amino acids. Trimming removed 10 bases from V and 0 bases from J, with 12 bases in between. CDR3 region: CATRRPLNTEAFF. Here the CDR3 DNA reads TGTGCCACCCGCAGGCCTTTGAACACTGAAGCTTTCTTT.

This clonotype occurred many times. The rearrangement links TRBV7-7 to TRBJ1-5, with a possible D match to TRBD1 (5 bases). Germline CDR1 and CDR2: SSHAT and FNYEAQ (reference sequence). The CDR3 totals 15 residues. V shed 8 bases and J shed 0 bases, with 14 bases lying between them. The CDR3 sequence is CASESRGYSNQPQHF. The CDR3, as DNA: TGTGCCAGCGAATCCCGGGGCTATAGCAATCAGCCCCAGCATTTT.

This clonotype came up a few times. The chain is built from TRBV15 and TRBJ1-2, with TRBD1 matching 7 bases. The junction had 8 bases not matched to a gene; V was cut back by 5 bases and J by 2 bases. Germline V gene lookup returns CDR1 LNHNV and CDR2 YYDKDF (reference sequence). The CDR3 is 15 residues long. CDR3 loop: CATSDNGQANYGYTF. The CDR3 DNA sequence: TGTGCCACCAGCGACAACGGACAGGCGAACTATGGCTACACCTTC.

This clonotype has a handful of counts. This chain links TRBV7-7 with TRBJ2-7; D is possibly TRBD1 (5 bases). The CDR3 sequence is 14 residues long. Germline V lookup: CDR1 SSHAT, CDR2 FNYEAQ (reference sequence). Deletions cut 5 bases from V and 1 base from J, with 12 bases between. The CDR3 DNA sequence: TGTGCCAGCAGCCCAGGGTGGGGATCCTACGAGCAGTACTTC. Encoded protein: CASSPGWGSYEQYF. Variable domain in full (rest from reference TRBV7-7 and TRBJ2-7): GAGVSQSPRYKVTKRGQDVTLRCDPISSHATLYWYQQALGQGPEFLTYFNYEAQPDKSGLPSDRFSAERPEGSISTLTIQRTEQRDSAMYRCASSPGWGSYEQYFGPGTRLTVT.

CDR3 in amino acids: CASSYSNRAFGEQYF. The CDR3 region has the DNA TGTGCCAGCAGTTACTCGAACAGGGCCTTCGGCGAGCAGTACTTC. The rearrangement joins TRBV6-5 to TRBJ2-7; the D gene is possibly TRBD1 (6 bases). There are 15 residues in the CDR3. Looked up from germline, CDR1 is MNHEY and CDR2 is SVGAGI. V was pared by 0 bases and J by 6 bases, with 15 bases between.

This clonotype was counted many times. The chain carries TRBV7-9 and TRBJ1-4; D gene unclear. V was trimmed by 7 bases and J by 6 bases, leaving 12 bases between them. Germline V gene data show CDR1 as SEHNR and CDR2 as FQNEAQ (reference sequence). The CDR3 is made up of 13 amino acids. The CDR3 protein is CASNGEDDEKLFF. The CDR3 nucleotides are TGTGCCAGCAATGGAGAAGACGATGAAAAACTGTTTTTT.

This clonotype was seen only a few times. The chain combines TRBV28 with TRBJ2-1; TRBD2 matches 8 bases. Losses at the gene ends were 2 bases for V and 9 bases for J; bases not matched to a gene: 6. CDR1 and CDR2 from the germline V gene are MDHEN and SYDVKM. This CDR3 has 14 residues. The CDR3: CASSLAGLGSEQFF. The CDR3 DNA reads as TGTGCCAGCAGTTTAGCGGGACTAGGTAGTGAGCAGTTCTTC.

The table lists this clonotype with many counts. The CDR3, as DNA: TGTGCCAGCAGCTTATCCAACTACCGGGGCAGGGGAGATGAGCAGTTCTTC. Translated: CASSLSNYRGRGDEQFF. The chain is built from TRBV7-9 and TRBJ2-1; tentative D call: TRBD1 (6 bases). Trimming stripped 2 bases from V and 8 bases from J, with 22 bases between. Germline V gene sequence: CDR1 SEHNR, CDR2 FQNEAQ (reference sequence). The CDR3 loop spans 17 amino acids.

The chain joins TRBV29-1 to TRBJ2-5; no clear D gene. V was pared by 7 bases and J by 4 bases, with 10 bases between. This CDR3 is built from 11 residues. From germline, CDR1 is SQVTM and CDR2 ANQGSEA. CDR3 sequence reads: CSGDGPETQYF. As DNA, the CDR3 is TGCAGCGGGGATGGCCCAGAGACCCAGTACTTC. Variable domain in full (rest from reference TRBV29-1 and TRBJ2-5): SAVISQKPSRDICQRGTSLTIQCQVDSQVTMMFWYRQQPGQSLTLIATANQGSEATYESGFVIDKFPISRPNLTFSTLTVSNMSPEDSSIYLCSGDGPETQYFGPGTRLLVL.

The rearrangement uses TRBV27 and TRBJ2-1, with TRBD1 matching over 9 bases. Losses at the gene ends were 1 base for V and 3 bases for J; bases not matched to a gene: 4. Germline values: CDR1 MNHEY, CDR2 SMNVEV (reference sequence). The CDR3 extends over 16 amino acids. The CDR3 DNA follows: TGTGCCAGCAGTTTATTCAGGACAGGGGTCTACAATGAGCAGTTCTTC. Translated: CASSLFRTGVYNEQFF.

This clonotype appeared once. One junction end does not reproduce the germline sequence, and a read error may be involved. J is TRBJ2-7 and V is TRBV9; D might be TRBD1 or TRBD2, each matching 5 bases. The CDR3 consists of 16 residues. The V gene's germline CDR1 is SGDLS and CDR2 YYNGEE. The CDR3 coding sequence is TGTGCCAGCACTCGAGGGGACCTTGGGCTCTCCTACGTGCAGTACTTC. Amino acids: CASTRGDLGLSYVQYF.

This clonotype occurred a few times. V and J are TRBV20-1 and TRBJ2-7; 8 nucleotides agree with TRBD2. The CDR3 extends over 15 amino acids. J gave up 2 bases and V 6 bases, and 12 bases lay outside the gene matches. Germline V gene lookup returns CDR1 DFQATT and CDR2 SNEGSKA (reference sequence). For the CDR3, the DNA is TGCAGTGCACCCGGGGCGGGAGGAGTCCCCTACGAGCAGTACTTC. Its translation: CSAPGAGGVPYEQYF.

In nucleotides, the CDR3 is TGTGCCAGCAGTCAGGGGACTAGCGGGTTTGGCTACAATGAGCAGTTCTTC. It is translated as CASSQGTSGFGYNEQFF. The V and J genes are TRBV6-1 and TRBJ2-1; 12 bases are a match to TRBD2. J lost 3 bases, V lost 5 bases, and 8 bases had no gene match. This CDR3 comprises 17 residues. Germline assignment: CDR1 MNHNS and CDR2 SASEGT.

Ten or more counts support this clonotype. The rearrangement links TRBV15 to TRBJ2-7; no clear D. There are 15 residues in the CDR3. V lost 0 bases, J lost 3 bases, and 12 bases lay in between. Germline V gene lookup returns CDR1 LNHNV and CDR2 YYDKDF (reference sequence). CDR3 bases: TGTGCCACCAGCAGAGATGGAAGTTTAGACTACGAGCAGTACTTC. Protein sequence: CATSRDGSLDYEQYF. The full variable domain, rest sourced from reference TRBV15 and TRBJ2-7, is DAMVIQNPRYQVTQFGKPVTLSCSQTLNHNVMYWYQQKSSQAPKLLFHYYDKDFNNEADTPDNFQSRRPNTSFCFLDIRSPGLGDTAMYLCATSRDGSLDYEQYFGPGTRLTVT.

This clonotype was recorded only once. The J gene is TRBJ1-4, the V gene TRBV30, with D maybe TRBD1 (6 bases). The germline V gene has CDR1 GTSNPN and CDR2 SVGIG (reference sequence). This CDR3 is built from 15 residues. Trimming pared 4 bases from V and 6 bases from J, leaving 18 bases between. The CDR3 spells CAWTLPGGGYEKLFF. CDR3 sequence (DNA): TGTGCCTGGACCCTCCCGGGGGGCGGATATGAAAAACTGTTTTTT.

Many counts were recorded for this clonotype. As DNA, the CDR3 is TGTGCCAGCAGTGCCTGGGACAGGGCCCCCGAGCAGTACTTC. Translating it yields CASSAWDRAPEQYF. The rearrangement joins TRBV12-3 or TRBV12-4 to TRBJ2-7, with 9 bases lining up with TRBD1. After removal of 5 bases from V and 6 bases from J, the junction contained 8 bases not matched to a gene. This CDR3 region has 14 residues.

In DNA form, the CDR3 reads TGTGCCAGCAGTTACACCCCGAGAACCGGGGAGCTGTTTTTT. Translating it yields CASSYTPRTGELFF. The V call is TRBV6-5, the J call TRBJ2-2; D is unclear. Trimming removed 2 bases at V and 5 bases at J, with 9 bases between. The V gene's germline CDR1 is MNHEY and CDR2 SVGAGI. The CDR3 runs to 14 residues.

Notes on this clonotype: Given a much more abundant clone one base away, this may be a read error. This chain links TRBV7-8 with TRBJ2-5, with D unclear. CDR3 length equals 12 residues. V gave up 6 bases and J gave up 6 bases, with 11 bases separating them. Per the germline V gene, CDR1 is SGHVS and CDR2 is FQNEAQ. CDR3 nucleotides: TGTGCCAGCAGGCCGAAAAGGAAGACCCAGTACTTC. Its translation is CASRPKRKTQYF.

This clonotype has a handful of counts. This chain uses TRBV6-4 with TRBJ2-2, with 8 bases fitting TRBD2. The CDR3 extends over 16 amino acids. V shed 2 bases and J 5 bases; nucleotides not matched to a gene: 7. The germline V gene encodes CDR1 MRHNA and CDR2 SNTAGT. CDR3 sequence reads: CASSDEAGASTGELFF. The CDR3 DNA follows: TGTGCCAGCAGTGACGAAGCGGGAGCGAGTACCGGGGAGCTGTTTTTT.